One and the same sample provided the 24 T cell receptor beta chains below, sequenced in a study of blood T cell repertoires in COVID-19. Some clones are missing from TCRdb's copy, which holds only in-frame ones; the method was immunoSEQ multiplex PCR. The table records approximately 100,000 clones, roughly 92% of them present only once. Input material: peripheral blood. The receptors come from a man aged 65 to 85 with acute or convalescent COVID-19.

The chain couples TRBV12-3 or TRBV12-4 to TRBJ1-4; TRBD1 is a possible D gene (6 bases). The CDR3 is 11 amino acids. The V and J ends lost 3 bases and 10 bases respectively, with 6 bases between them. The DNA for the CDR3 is TGTGCCAGCAGTTTGACAGGAAAACTGTTTTTT. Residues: CASSLTGKLFF.

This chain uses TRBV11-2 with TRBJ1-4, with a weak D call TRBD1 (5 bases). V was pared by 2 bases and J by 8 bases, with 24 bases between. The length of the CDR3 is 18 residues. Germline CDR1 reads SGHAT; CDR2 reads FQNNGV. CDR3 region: CASSLRGRTWGPNEKLFF. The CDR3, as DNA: TGTGCCAGCAGCTTAAGAGGCCGCACGTGGGGCCCCAACGAAAAACTGTTTTTT.

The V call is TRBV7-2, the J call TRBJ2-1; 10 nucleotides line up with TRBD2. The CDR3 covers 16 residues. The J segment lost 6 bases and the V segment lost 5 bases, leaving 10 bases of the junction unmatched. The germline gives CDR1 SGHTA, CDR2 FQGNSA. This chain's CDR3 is CASSPYASGGFNEQFF. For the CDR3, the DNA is TGTGCCAGCAGCCCCTACGCTAGCGGGGGATTCAATGAGCAGTTCTTC.

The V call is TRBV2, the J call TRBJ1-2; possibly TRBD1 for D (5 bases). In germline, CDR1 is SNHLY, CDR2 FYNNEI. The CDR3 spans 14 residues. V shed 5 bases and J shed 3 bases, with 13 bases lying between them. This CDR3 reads CASSIQVQDYGYTF. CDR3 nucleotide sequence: TGTGCCAGCAGTATACAGGTACAGGACTATGGCTACACCTTC.

Here the CDR3 reads CASSPPWGSGEETQYF. The DNA of the CDR3 is TGTGCCAGCTCACCACCTTGGGGCAGCGGGGAAGAGACCCAGTACTTC. The chain recombines TRBV18 with TRBJ2-5; 7 bases line up with TRBD2. The CDR3 runs 16 residues. The ends lost 0 bases at V and 3 bases at J; junction bases unmatched: 7. CDR1 is KGHSH, CDR2 LQKENI, per germline.

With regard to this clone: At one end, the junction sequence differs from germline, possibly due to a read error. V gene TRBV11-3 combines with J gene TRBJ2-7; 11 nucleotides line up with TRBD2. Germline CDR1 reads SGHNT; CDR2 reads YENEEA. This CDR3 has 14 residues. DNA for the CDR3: TGTGCCAGCAGCTGGGGCTCTAGCGGGAGGCCCTTGGACTTC. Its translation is CASSWGSSGRPLDF.

CDR3: CASSQSVVYNSPLHF. CDR3 DNA sequence: TGTGCCAGCAGCCAATCGGTGGTCTATAATTCACCCCTCCACTTT. J is TRBJ1-6 and V is TRBV4-2; D is unclear. Deletions cut 2 bases from V and 3 bases from J, with 8 bases between. Germline V gives CDR1 LGHNA, CDR2 YNFKEQ. The CDR3 has 15 amino acids.

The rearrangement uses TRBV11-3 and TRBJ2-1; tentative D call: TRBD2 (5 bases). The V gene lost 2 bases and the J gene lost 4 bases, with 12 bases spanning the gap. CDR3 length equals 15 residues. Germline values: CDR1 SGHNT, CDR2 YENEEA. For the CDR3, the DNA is TGTGCCAGCAGCTTAAGGAGCGGAATTTACAATGAGCAGTTCTTC. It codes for CASSLRSGIYNEQFF.

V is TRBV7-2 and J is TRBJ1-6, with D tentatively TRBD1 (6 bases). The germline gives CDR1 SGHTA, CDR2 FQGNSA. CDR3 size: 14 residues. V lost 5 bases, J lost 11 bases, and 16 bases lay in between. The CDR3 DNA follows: TGTGCCAGCAGCCCCGGGACAAAACAAGCACCCCTCCACTTT. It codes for CASSPGTKQAPLHF. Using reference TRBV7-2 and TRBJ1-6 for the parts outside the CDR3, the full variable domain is GAGVSQSPSNKVTEKGKDVELRCDPISGHTALYWYRQSLGQGLEFLIYFQGNSAPDKSGLPSDRFSAERTGGSVSTLTIQRTQQEDSAVYLCASSPGTKQAPLHFGNGTRLTVT.

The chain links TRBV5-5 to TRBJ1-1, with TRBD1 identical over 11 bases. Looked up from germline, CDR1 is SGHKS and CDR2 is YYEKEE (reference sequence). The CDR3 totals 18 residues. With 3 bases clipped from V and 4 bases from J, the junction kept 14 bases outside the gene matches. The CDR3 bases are TGTGCCAGCAGCTCCGGGACAGGGGGACGGATTTATCGCACTGAAGCTTTCTTT. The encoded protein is CASSSGTGGRIYRTEAFF.

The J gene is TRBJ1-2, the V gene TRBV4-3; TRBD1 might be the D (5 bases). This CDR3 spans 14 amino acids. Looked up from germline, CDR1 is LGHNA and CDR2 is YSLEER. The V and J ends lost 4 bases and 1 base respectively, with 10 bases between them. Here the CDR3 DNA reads TGCGCCAGCAGCCCCGGGCAGGGTAACTATGGCTACACCTTC. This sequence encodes CASSPGQGNYGYTF.

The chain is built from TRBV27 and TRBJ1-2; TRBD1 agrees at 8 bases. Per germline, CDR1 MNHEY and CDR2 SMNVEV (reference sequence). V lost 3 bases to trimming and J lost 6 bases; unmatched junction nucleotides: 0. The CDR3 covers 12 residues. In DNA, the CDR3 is TGTGCCAGCAGTTTGACAGGGGATGGCTACACCTTC. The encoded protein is CASSLTGDGYTF.

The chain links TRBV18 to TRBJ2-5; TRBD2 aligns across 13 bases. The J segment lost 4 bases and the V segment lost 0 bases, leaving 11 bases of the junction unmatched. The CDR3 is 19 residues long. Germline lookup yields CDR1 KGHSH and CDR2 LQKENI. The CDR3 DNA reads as TGTGCCAGCTCACCACCGGGACTAGCGGGATTTTTTGGGGGAGAGACCCAGTACTTC. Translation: CASSPPGLAGFFGGETQYF.

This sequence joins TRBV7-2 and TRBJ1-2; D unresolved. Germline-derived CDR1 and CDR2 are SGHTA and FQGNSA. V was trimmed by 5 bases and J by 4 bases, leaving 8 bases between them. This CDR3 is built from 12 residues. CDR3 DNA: TGTGCCAGCAGCCCAGACTCCTATGGCTACACCTTC. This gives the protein CASSPDSYGYTF.

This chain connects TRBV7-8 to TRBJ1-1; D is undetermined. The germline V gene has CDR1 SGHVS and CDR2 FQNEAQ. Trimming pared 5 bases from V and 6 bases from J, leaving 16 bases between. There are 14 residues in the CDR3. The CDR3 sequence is CASSHTERVAEAFF. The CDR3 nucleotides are TGTGCCAGCAGCCACACGGAGCGGGTGGCTGAAGCTTTCTTT.

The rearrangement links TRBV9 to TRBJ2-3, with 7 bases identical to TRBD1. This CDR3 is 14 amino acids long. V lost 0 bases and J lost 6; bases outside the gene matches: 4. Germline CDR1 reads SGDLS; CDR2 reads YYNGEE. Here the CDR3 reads CASSVGGGDDTQYF. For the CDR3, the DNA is TGTGCCAGCAGCGTAGGAGGGGGCGACGATACGCAGTATTTT. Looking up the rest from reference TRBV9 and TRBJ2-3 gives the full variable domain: DSGVTQTPKHLITATGQRVTLRCSPRSGDLSVYWYQQSLDQGLQFLIQYYNGEERAKGNILERFSAQQFPDLHSELNLSSLELGDSALYFCASSVGGGDDTQYFGPGTRLTVL.

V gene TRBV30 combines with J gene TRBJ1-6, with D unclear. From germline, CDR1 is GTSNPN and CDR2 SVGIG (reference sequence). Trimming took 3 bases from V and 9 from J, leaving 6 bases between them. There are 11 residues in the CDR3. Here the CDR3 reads CAWRTGSPLHF. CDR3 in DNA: TGTGCCTGGAGGACGGGTTCACCCCTCCACTTT.

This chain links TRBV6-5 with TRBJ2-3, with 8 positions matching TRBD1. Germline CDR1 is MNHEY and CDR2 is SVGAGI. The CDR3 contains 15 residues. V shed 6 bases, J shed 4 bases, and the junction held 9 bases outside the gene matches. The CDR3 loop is CASRVGRGRPDTQYF. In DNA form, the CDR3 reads TGTGCCAGCAGAGTCGGCAGGGGGCGCCCAGATACGCAGTATTTT.

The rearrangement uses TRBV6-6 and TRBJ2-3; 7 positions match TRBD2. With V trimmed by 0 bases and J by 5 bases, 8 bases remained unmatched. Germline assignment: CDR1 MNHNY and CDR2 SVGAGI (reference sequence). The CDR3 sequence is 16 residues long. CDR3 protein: CASSYSAGLPEDTQYF. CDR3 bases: TGTGCCAGCAGTTACTCTGCGGGACTACCAGAAGATACGCAGTATTTT.

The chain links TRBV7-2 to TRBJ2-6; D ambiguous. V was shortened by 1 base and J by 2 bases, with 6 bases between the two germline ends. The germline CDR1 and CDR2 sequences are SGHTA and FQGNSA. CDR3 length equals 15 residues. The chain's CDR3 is CASSLVAAGANVLTF. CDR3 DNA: TGTGCCAGCAGCTTAGTGGCAGCTGGGGCCAACGTCCTGACTTTC.

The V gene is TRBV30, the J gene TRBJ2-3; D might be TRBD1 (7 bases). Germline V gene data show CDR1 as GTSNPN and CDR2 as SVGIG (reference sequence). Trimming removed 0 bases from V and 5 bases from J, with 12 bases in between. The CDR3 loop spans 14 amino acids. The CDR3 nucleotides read TGTGCCTGGAGTGTGAGTCAGGGGGGAGATACGCAGTATTTT. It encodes CAWSVSQGGDTQYF.

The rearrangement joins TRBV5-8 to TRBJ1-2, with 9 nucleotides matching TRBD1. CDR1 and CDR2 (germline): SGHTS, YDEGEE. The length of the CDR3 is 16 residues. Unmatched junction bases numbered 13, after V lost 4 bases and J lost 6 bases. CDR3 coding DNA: TGTGCCAGCAGCCCCCGGGACAGGGACCAAGTGGATGGCTACACCTTC. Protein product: CASSPRDRDQVDGYTF.

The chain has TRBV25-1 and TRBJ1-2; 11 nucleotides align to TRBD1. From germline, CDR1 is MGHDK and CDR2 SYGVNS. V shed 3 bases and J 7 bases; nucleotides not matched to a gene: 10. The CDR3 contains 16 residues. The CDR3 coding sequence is TGTGCCAGCAGTGACTTTTTAGGACAGGGGGCGTCTGGCTACACCTTC. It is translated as CASSDFLGQGASGYTF.

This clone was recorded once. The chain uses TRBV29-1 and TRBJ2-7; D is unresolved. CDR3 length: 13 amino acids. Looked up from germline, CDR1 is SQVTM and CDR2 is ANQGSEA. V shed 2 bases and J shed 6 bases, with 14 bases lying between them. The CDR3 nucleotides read TGCAGCGTTGAAACTCGGGTCGTGGGCGAGCAGTACTTC. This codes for CSVETRVVGEQYF.